This T cell receptor (beta chain) comes out of a study of blood T cell repertoires in COVID-19. Whole-study context: COVID-19 samples collected from the United States, Italy and Spain covered acute and convalescent phases. The cDNA or gDNA used as material had been derived from T cells, B-cell-depleted T cells, or PBMCs.

Original processing methods: Estimation of nucleated cell counts relied on the amplification of reference gene primers. TCRdb's copy holds only in-frame clones and misses some; the assay was immunoSEQ multiplex PCR. V and J calls plus clone size are reproduced from that table; the DNA served to infer D and trimming. The sample lists about 73,000 clones, about four fifths occurring once. The sequenced sample was peripheral blood. The receptor was derived from an older woman with acute or convalescent COVID-19.

The CDR3 DNA sequence: TGTGCCAGCAGTTTGAGTGGGGAGCTGTTTTTT. Protein product: CASSLSGELFF. The J gene is TRBJ2-2, the V gene TRBV12-3 or TRBV12-4; D ambiguous. V lost 3 bases and J lost 8, with 4 bases in between. The CDR3 covers 11 residues.